Below, 8 T cell receptor beta chains from the same sample are listed, as sequenced in a study of CD8 T cells in ankylosing spondylitis. TCRdb ran MiXCR on the 5' RACE reads and lists one entry per CDR3 protein. The sample carries 210,000 or so distinct CDR3 sequences, roughly 25% recorded once. Sequencing used blood, either unsorted or a sorted T cell fraction (not recorded which). These receptors were obtained from a male donor with ankylosing spondylitis or in good health (not recorded which).

The chain recombines TRBV4-3 with TRBJ1-4; D ambiguous. V was clipped by 2 bases and J by 7 bases, with 17 bases between them. Germline CDR1 reads LGHNA; CDR2 reads YSLEER. The CDR3 length is 16 residues. The CDR3: CASSQSVRAGGEKLFF. CDR3 nucleotides: TGCGCCAGCAGCCAATCAGTTCGGGCAGGCGGTGAAAAACTGTTTTTT.

This clonotype was seen a handful of times. V gene TRBV19 combines with J gene TRBJ1-4, with D uncertain. Germline CDR1 is LNHDA and CDR2 is SQIVND (reference sequence). Trimming pared 6 bases from V and 5 bases from J, leaving 7 bases between. CDR3 size: 12 residues. The DNA for the CDR3 is TGTGCCAGTAGGCCTGGAAATGAAAAACTGTTTTTT. This sequence encodes CASRPGNEKLFF.

This clonotype appeared many times. CDR3 sequence reads: CASSPEGYTDTQYF. The DNA for the CDR3 is TGTGCCAGCAGCCCCGAGGGATATACAGATACGCAGTATTTT. V usage is TRBV6-1 and J usage is TRBJ2-3, with D perhaps TRBD2 (5 bases). CDR3 length: 14 amino acids. Germline CDR1 reads MNHNS; CDR2 reads SASEGT. V was pared by 6 bases and J by 3 bases, with 13 bases between.

This clonotype was found many times. The rearrangement uses TRBV4-2 and TRBJ2-3; D is unresolved. In germline, CDR1 is LGHNA, CDR2 YNFKEQ. V lost 1 base to trimming and J lost 1 base, with 12 bases between them. This CDR3 contains 16 residues. This CDR3 is CASSQVSPQGTDTQYF. In DNA form, the CDR3 reads TGTGCCAGCAGCCAAGTATCACCCCAAGGCACAGATACGCAGTATTTT.

The rearrangement links TRBV7-2 to TRBJ2-1, with TRBD2 identical over 10 bases. Trimming removed 0 bases from V and 9 bases from J; junction bases left unmatched: 8. Germline CDR1 is SGHTA and CDR2 is FQGNSA. This CDR3 has 16 residues. CDR3 nucleotide sequence: TGTGCCAGCAGCTTAGCGGCTAGCGGGAGTAAGAGTGAGCAGTTCTTC. It encodes CASSLAASGSKSEQFF.

The chain carries TRBV20-1 and TRBJ2-5; tentative D call: TRBD2 (7 bases). V lost 3 bases and J 5 bases, leaving 19 bases between the germline ends. There are 15 residues in the CDR3. The V gene's germline CDR1 is DFQATT and CDR2 SNEGSKA (reference sequence). CDR3: CSARSGGSLGETQYF. CDR3 DNA sequence: TGCAGTGCTAGGTCGGGGGGCAGTTTGGGGGAGACCCAGTACTTC.

The chain carries TRBV20-1 and TRBJ2-7, with 7 bases aligning to TRBD1. Germline loops: CDR1 DFQATT, CDR2 SNEGSKA (reference sequence). This CDR3 spans 15 amino acids. J gave up 3 bases and V 5 bases, and 13 bases lay outside the gene matches. CDR3 residues: CSARPAGGTRYEQYF. DNA of the CDR3: TGCAGTGCTCGTCCGGCAGGGGGAACGCGCTACGAGCAGTACTTC.

The rearrangement joins TRBV4-3 to TRBJ2-5; D gene ambiguous. Germline values: CDR1 LGHNA, CDR2 YSLEER. The CDR3 is 14 amino acids. V lost 1 base to trimming and J lost 5 bases, with 11 bases between them. The CDR3 loop is CASSQGVMVETQYF. The CDR3, as DNA: TGCGCCAGCAGCCAAGGGGTGATGGTCGAGACCCAGTACTTC.